The rows below give T cell receptor beta chains drawn from one sample of a study of identical twins. TCRdb used MiXCR to reprocess the 5' RACE reads, holding one entry per CDR3 protein. The table includes some 1,600,000 distinct CDR3 sequences, about 32% detected once. Sequences were obtained from cord blood. The receptor set was obtained from a newborn girl in good health. CDR3s include the opening cysteine and the closing phenylalanine or tryptophan. D genes are given only for firm matches. Size values are once, few and many counts, or a class for expanded clones, and some rows have none.

d_call clone_size j_call v_call cdr3_nt cdr3_aa
TRBD1 few TRBJ2-1 TRBV28 TGTGCCAGCAGTTCCGCCGGGACAGGGAACTACAATGAGCAGTTCTTC CASSSAGTGNYNEQFF
. . TRBJ1-5 TRBV20-1 TGCAGTGCTAGAGATCAGGGACAATACAATCAGCCCCAGCATTTT CSARDQGQYNQPQHF
. . TRBJ2-5 TRBV9 TGTGCCAGCAGCGTTATGAGCGGGCCCCAAGAGACCCAGTACTTC CASSVMSGPQETQYF
. few TRBJ2-4 TRBV29-1 TGCAGCGTGGGGTGGGGGGTAGCCAAAAACATTCAGTACTTC CSVGWGVAKNIQYF
. . TRBJ2-7 TRBV28 TGTGCCAGCAGTTTAAGCCGGCTTTCCGAGCAGTACTTC CASSLSRLSEQYF
. few TRBJ1-1 TRBV29-1 TGCAGCGTTGACCCTGGCTCGGTCTGGGTCGACACTGAAGCTTTCTTT CSVDPGSVWVDTEAFF
. . TRBJ1-1 TRBV7-2 TGTGCCAGCAGTACTGGGGGAGGGGAGACTGAAGCTTTCTTT CASSTGGGETEAFF
TRBD1 . TRBJ1-3 TRBV5-5 TGTGCCAGCAGCTCCCCGACAGGGATTGAATCCGGAAACACCATATATTTT CASSSPTGIESGNTIYF
TRBD1 few TRBJ1-2 TRBV20-1 TGCAGTGCTACCCGACAGGGGGATGACTATGGCTACACCTTC CSATRQGDDYGYTF
TRBD2 . TRBJ2-4 TRBV5-1 TGCGCCAGCAGCTTACAGGGGACTAGCGGGAGGAACATTCAGTACTTC CASSLQGTSGRNIQYF
TRBD2 . TRBJ2-3 TRBV5-1 TGCGCCAGCAGCTTGGACTGGGGGCGGGGGGGCGACACAGATACGCAGTATTTT CASSLDWGRGGDTDTQYF
. . TRBJ2-2 TRBV28 TGTGCCAGCAGTTTAGTGTCAGGCAGGCAGTTGGCCGGGGAGCTGTTTTTT CASSLVSGRQLAGELFF
. many TRBJ2-7 TRBV10-3 TGTGCCATCAGTACTAGGGACTACGAGCAGTACTTC CAISTRDYEQYF
TRBD2 many TRBJ2-1 TRBV10-3 TGTGCCATCAGTGAGTCGGGTCTAGCGGGAAACAATGAGCAGTTCTTC CAISESGLAGNNEQFF
. . TRBJ1-1 TRBV20-1 TGCAGTGCTAGGGCCCGGACCTCTATCAGAGAAGCTTTCTTT CSARARTSIREAFF
. few TRBJ2-2 TRBV10-3 TGTGCCATCAGTGAGTCGCTAGCTTTGCCCGGGGAGCTGTTTTTT CAISESLALPGELFF
. . TRBJ2-7 TRBV28 TGTGCCAGTCCAGACCCGATCCACAATGAGCAGTACTTC CASPDPIHNEQYF
TRBD2 few TRBJ2-3 TRBV5-1 TGCGCCAGCAGACTAGCGGGGGAGCGTACGCAGTATTTT CASRLAGERTQYF
TRBD2 . TRBJ2-5 TRBV29-1 TGCAGCGTTGAACGGCTAGCGGGCCAGGAGACCCAGTACTTC CSVERLAGQETQYF